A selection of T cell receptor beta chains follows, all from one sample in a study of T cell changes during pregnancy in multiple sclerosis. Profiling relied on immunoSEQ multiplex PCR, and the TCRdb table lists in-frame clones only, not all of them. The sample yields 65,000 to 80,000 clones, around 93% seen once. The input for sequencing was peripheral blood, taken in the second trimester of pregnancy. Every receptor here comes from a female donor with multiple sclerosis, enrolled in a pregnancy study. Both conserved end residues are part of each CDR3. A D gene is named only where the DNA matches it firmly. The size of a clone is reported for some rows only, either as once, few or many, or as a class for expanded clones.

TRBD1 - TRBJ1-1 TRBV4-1 CASRRQGSYTEAFF TGCGCCAGCAGACGACAGGGATCATACACTGAAGCTTTCTTT
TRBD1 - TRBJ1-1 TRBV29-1 CSVLPGTGGSAFF TGCAGCGTTTTGCCCGGGACAGGGGGCTCTGCTTTCTTT
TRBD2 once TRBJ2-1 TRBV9 CASSVGLAEYNEQFF TGTGCCAGCAGCGTAGGACTAGCGGAATACAATGAGCAGTTCTTC
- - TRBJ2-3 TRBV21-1 CASSKDSSSSTDTQYF TGTGCCAGCAGCAAAGACAGTTCCTCTAGCACAGATACGCAGTATTTT
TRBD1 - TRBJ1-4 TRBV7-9 CASSLSGGREKLFF TGTGCCAGCAGCTTATCAGGGGGCAGGGAAAAACTGTTTTTT
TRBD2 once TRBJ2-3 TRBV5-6 CASSLIVAGGPDTQYF TGTGCCAGCAGCTTGATCGTAGCGGGGGGCCCAGATACGCAGTATTTT
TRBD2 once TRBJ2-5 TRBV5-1 CASSSGGWTQETQYF TGCGCCAGCAGCTCGGGAGGGTGGACTCAAGAGACCCAGTACTTC
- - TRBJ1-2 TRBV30 CACRRGNYGYTF TGTGCCTGCAGACGGGGTAACTATGGCTACACCTTC
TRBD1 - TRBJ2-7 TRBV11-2 CASSLDRAVFYEQYF TGTGCCAGCAGCTTGGACAGGGCTGTTTTTTACGAGCAGTACTTC
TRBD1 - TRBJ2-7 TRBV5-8 CASSPSGTGHLGQYF TGTGCCAGCAGCCCGTCCGGGACAGGGCACTTAGGGCAGTACTTC
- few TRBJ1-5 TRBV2 CASRRTDSNQPQHF TGTGCCAGCAGGCGGACAGATAGCAATCAGCCCCAGCATTTT
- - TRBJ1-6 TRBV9 CASSVRTENSPLHF TGTGCCAGCAGCGTACGGACAGAAAATTCACCCCTCCACTTT
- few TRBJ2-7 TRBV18 CASSPDSSEQYF TGTGCCAGCTCACCGGACAGTTCCGAGCAGTACTTC
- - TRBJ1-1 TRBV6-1 CASKRYRESTEAFF TGTGCCAGCAAAAGATACAGGGAGTCCACTGAAGCTTTCTTT
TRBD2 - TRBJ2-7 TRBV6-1 CASSEGLAGGALYEQYF TGTGCCAGCAGTGAAGGCCTAGCGGGGGGAGCTCTCTACGAGCAGTACTTC
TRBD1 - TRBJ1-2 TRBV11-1 CASSLTGIGDGYTF TGTGCCAGCAGCTTGACAGGGATCGGCGACGGCTACACCTTC
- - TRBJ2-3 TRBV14 CASSQGGRPTDTQYF TGTGCCAGCAGCCAAGGTGGCAGGCCAACAGATACGCAGTATTTT
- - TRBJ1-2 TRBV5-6 CASSLGQNYGYTF TGTGCCAGCAGCTTGGGACAGAACTATGGCTACACCTTC
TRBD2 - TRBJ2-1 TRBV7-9 CAEGSGGYNEQFF TGTGCAGAGGGTAGCGGGGGCTACAATGAGCAGTTCTTC
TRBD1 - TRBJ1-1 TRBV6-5 CASSPFRAGGTEAFF TGTGCCAGCAGTCCATTCCGGGCAGGGGGCACTGAAGCTTTCTTT
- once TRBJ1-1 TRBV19 CASNPAAGDWNTEAFF TGTGCCAGTAACCCCGCGGCAGGGGATTGGAACACTGAAGCTTTCTTT
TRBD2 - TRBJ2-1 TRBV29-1 CSVTGLAVYNEQFF TGCAGCGTGACGGGACTAGCGGTATACAATGAGCAGTTCTTC
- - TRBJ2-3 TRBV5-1 CASRDTDPDTQYF TGCGCCAGCCGGGACACCGATCCAGATACGCAGTATTTT